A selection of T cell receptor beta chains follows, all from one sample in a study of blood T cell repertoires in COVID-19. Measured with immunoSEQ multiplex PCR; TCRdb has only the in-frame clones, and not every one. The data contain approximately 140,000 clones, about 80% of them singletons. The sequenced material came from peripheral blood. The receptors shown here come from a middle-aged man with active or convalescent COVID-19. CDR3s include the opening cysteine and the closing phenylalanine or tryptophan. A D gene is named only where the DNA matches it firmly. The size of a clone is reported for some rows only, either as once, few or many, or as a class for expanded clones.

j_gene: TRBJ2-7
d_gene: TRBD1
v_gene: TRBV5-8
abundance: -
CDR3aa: CASSFTGTVAYEQYF

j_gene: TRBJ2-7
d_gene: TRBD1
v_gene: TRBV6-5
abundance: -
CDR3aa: CASSWGQGGGEQYF

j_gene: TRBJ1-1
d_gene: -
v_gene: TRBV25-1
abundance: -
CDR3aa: CASSANREQNTEAFF

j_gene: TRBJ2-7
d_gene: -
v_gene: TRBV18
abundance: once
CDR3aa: CASSPVRDTEQYF

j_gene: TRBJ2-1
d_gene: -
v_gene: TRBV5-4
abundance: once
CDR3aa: CASSLGDTLYNEQFF

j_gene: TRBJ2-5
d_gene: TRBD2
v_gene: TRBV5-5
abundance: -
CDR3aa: CASSLSPASGVGETQYF

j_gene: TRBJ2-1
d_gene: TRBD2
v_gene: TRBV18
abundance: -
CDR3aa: CASSPGSSSGLTYNEQFF

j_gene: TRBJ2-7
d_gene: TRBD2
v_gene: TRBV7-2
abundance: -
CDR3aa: CASSRGTNSYEQYF

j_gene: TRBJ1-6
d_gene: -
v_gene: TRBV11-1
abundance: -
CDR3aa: CASSLGQSYNSPLHF

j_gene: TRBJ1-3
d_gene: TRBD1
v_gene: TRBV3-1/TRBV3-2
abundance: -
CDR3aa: CASSGRDSGNTIYF

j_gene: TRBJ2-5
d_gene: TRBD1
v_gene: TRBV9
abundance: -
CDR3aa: CASSAAGGRETQYF

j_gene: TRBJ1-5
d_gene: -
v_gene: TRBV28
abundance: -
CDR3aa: CASRASNQPQHF

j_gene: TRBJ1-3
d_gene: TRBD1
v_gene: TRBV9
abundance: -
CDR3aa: CASSVAGGTGADPSENTIYF

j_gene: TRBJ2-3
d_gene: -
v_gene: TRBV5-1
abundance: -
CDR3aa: CASSSGPVGRISADTQYF

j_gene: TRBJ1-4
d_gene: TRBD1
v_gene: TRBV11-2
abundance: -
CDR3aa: CASSSRTGSGEKLFF

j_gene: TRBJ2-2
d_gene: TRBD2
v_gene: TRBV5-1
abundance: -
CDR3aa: CASSSTSGGYTGELFF

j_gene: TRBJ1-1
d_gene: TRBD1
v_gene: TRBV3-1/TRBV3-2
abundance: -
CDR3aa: CASSQSGQGTEAFF

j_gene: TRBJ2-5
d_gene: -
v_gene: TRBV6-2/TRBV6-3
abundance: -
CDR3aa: CASSHGETQYF

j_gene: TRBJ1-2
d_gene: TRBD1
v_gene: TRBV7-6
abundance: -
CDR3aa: CASSLDSGGAYGYTF

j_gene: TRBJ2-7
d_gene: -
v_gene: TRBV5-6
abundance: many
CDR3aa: CASSLALGANYEQYF